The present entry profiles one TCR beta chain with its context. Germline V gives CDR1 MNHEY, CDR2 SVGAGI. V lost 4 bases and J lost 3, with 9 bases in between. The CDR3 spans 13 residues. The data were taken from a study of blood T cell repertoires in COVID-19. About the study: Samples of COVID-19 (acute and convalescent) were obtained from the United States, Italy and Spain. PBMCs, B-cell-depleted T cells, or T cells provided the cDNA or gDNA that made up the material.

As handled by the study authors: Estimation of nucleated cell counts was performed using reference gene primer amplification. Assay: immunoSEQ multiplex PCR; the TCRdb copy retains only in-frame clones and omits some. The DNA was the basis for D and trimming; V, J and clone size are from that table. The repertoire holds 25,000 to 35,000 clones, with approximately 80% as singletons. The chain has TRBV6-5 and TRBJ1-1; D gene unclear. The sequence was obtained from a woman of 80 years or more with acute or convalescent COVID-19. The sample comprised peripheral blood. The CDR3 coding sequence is TGTGCCAGCAGTTTAAGCCGGGACACTGAAGCTTTCTTT. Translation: CASSLSRDTEAFF.